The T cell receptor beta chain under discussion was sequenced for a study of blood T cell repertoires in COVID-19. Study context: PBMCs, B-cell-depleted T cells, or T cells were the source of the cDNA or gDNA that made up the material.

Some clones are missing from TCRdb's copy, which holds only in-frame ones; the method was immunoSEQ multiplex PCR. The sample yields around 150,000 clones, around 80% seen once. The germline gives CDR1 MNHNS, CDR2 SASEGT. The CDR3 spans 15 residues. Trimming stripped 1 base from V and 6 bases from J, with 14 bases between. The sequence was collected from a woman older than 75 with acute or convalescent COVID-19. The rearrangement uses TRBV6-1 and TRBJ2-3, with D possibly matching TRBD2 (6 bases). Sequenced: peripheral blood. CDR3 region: CASSEEGLASDTQYF. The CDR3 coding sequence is TGTGCCAGCAGTGAAGAGGGTCTAGCGTCCGATACGCAGTATTTT.